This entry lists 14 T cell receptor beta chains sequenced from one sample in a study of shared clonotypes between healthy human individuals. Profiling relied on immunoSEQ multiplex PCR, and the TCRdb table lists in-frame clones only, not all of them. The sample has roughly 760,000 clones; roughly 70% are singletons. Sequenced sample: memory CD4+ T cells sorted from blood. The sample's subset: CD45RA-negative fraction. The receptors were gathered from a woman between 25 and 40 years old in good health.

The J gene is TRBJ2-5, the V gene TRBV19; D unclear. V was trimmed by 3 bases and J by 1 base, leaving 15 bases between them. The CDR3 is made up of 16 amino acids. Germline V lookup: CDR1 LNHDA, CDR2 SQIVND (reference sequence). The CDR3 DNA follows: TGTGCCAGTAGTATTGCTGGCCAGACTGTCCAAGAGACCCAGTACTTC. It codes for CASSIAGQTVQETQYF. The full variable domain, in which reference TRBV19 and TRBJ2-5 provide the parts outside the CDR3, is DGGITQSPKYLFRKEGQNVTLSCEQNLNHDAMYWYRQDPGQGLRLIYYSQIVNDFQKGDIAEGYSVSREKKESFPLTVTSAQKNPTAFYLCASSIAGQTVQETQYFGPGTRLLVL.

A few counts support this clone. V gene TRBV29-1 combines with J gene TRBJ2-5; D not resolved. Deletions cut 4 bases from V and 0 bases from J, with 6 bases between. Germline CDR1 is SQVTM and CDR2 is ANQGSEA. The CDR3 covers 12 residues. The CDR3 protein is CSVGGNQETQYF. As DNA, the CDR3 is TGCAGCGTTGGGGGAAACCAAGAGACCCAGTACTTC.

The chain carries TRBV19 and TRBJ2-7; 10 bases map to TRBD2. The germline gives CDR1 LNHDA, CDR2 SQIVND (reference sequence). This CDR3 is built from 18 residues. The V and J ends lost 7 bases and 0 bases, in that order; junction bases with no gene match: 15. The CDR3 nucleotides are TGTGCCAGTACTCCTCGCTCTTCTTCTAGCGGGAGCTCCTACGAGCAGTACTTC. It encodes CASTPRSSSSGSSYEQYF.

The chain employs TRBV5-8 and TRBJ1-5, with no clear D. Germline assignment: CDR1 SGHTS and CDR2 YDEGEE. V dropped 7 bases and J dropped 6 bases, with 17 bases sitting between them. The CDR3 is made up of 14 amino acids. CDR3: CASRIPGIIQPQHF. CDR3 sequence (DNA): TGTGCCAGCCGAATACCGGGGATTATTCAGCCCCAGCATTTT.

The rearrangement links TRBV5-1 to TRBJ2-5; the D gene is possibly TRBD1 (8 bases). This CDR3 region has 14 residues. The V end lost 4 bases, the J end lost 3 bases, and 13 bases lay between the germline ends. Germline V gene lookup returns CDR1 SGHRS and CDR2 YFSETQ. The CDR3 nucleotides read TGCGCCAGCAGCCCACAGGGGGGGAAAGAGACCCAGTACTTC. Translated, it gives CASSPQGGKETQYF.

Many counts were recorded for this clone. The CDR3 bases are TGTGCCAGCAGGGGCCTTTCTAGCGTCAATGAGCAGTTCTTC. The encoded protein is CASRGLSSVNEQFF. This chain uses TRBV2 with TRBJ2-1; possibly TRBD2 for D (6 bases). The CDR3 totals 14 residues. The germline CDR1 and CDR2 sequences are SNHLY and FYNNEI. With 6 bases removed from V and 6 bases from J, the gap between germline ends came to 15 bases.

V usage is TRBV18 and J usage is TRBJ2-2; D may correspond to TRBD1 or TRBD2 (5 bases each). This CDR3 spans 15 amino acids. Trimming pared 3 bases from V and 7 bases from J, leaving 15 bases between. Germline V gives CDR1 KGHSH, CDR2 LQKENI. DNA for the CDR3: TGTGCCAGCTCACCTTTTCGGGACCGTGGCGGGGAGCTGTTTTTT. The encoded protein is CASSPFRDRGGELFF. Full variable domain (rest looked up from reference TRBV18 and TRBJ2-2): NAGVMQNPRHLVRRRGQEARLRCSPMKGHSHVYWYRQLPEEGLKFMVYLQKENIIDESGMPKERFSAEFPKEGPSILRIQQVVRGDSAAYFCASSPFRDRGGELFFGEGSRLTVL.

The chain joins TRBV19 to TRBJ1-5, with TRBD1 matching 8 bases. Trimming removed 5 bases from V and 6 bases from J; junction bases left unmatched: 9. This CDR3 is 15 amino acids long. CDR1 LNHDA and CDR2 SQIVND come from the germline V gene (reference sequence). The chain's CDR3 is CASSGASTGAQPQHF. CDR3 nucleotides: TGTGCCAGTAGTGGAGCATCGACAGGGGCTCAGCCCCAGCATTTT.

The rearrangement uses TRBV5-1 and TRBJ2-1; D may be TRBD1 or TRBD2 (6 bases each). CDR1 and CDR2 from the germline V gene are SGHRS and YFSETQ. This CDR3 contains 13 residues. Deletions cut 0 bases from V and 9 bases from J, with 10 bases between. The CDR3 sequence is CASSLEGGGEQFF. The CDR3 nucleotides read TGCGCCAGCAGCTTGGAGGGGGGCGGTGAGCAGTTCTTC.

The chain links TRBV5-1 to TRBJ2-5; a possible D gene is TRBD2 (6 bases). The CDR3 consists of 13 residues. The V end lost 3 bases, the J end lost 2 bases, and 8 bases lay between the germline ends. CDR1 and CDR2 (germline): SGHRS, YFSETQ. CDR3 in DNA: TGCGCCAGCAGCTGGGGGGATCAAGAGACCCAGTACTTC. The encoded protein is CASSWGDQETQYF.

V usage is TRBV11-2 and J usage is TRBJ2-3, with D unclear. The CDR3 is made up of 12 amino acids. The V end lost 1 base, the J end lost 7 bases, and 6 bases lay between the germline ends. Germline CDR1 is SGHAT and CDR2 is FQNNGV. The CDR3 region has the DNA TGTGCCAGCAGCTTAGTGGTAAATACGCAGTATTTT. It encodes CASSLVVNTQYF.

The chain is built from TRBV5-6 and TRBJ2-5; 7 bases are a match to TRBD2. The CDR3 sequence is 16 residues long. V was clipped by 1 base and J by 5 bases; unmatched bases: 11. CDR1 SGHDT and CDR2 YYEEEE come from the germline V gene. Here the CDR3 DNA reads TGTGCCAGCAGCTTGCTAGCCGGCGGGAGAGAGGAGACCCAGTACTTC. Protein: CASSLLAGGREETQYF.

As DNA, the CDR3 is TGTGCCAGCAGCTCCATCGAGTCTTACAATGAGCAGTTCTTC. Amino acids: CASSSIESYNEQFF. The chain joins TRBV28 to TRBJ2-1; D not certain. CDR3 size: 14 residues. Germline V gives CDR1 MDHEN, CDR2 SYDVKM. V lost 6 bases, J lost 4 bases, and 13 bases lay in between.

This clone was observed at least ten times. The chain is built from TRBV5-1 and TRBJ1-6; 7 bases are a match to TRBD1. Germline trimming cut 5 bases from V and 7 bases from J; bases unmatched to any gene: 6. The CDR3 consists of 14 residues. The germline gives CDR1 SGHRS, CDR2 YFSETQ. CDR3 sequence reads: CASRLGTENSPLHF. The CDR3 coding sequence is TGCGCCAGCAGGCTGGGGACAGAGAATTCACCCCTCCACTTT.